This TCR beta chain comes out of a study of T-cell memory formation after mild COVID-19. Using constant-segment primers, 5'RACE produced TCR alpha and TCR beta cDNA libraries carrying sample barcodes and UMIs. TCRdb fed the 5' RACE reads into MiXCR, producing one record per CDR3 protein. The data hold more than 400,000 distinct CDR3 sequences, with 15% to 20% observed a single time. This clonotype was observed many times. V lost 0 bases and J 2 bases, leaving 7 bases between the germline ends. This CDR3 has 15 residues. Germline V gives CDR1 KGHDR, CDR2 SFDVKD. The rearrangement uses TRBV24-1 and TRBJ2-1; no reliable D call. Sequencing was carried out using PBMCs or a T cell subset sorted from them (not recorded which). The TCR was taken from an adult woman who had mild COVID-19 (a few samples of this study predate the infection). Cell type and time point are not known. CDR3 amino acids: CATSDLDSPYNEQFF. CDR3 in DNA: TGTGCCACCAGTGATTTGGACTCCCCCTACAATGAGCAGTTCTTC.